Following are 25 T cell receptor beta chains from one sample sequenced in a study of T cell changes during pregnancy in multiple sclerosis. Assay used: immunoSEQ multiplex PCR; TCRdb lists only in-frame clones, some missing. The data show some 67,000 clones, around 92% seen once. The sample in question was peripheral blood, obtained in the first trimester of pregnancy. These receptors were collected from a female donor with multiple sclerosis, enrolled in a pregnancy study.

The V gene is TRBV28, the J gene TRBJ2-7; weak D call: TRBD2 (6 bases). V lost 3 bases and J 0 bases, leaving 12 bases between the germline ends. The CDR3 is made up of 15 amino acids. Germline V lookup: CDR1 MDHEN, CDR2 SYDVKM. In nucleotides, the CDR3 is TGTGCCAGCAGTTTCGCGGGGTCGAGCTCCTACGAGCAGTACTTC. The encoded protein is CASSFAGSSSYEQYF.

The rearrangement joins TRBV7-9 to TRBJ1-4, with TRBD1 matching 8 bases. CDR1 is SEHNR and CDR2 is FQNEAQ in the germline V gene (reference sequence). V was pared by 3 bases and J by 0 bases, with 3 bases of the junction left unmatched. CDR3 length: 16 residues. CDR3 DNA: TGTGCCAGCAGCTTTGAACAGGGGGCAACTAATGAAAAACTGTTTTTT. Its protein is CASSFEQGATNEKLFF.

V usage is TRBV5-6 and J usage is TRBJ2-7; D not resolved. Trimming took 3 bases from V and 2 from J, leaving 12 bases between them. Germline CDR1 SGHDT, CDR2 YYEEEE. The CDR3 covers 14 residues. CDR3 in DNA: TGTGCCAGCAGCTCCCGGTTCCCACCCTACGAGCAGTACTTC. Translating gives CASSSRFPPYEQYF.

J is TRBJ1-1 and V is TRBV5-1, with a possible D match to TRBD1 (6 bases). Germline V CDR1 and CDR2: SGHRS, YFSETQ. The CDR3 contains 14 residues. Trimming took off 2 bases at V and 0 bases at J, with 8 bases between the two ends. CDR3 nucleotide sequence: TGCGCCAGCAGCTTAGGGGGGGTGAACACTGAAGCTTTCTTT. Translation gives CASSLGGVNTEAFF.

The V call is TRBV28, the J call TRBJ1-2, with 9 nucleotides matching TRBD1. Unmatched junction bases numbered 4, after V lost 2 bases and J lost 3 bases. The CDR3 has 15 amino acids. Germline lookup yields CDR1 MDHEN and CDR2 SYDVKM. This chain's CDR3 is CASSLMDRGHYGYTF. CDR3 coding DNA: TGTGCCAGCAGTTTAATGGACAGGGGACACTATGGCTACACCTTC.

The rearrangement links TRBV5-4 to TRBJ1-3, with D possibly matching TRBD1 (5 bases). Looked up from germline, CDR1 is SGHNT and CDR2 is YYREEE (reference sequence). The V and J ends lost 2 bases and 4 bases respectively, with 16 bases between them. The CDR3 spans 16 residues. CDR3 in DNA: TGTGCCAGCAGCTTTGGAGCAGGGATTGGGGGAAACACCATATATTTT. The encoded protein is CASSFGAGIGGNTIYF.

V gene TRBV11-2 combines with J gene TRBJ2-2, with 9 bases matching TRBD1. V was clipped by 5 bases and J by 7 bases; unmatched bases: 2. Germline V CDR1 and CDR2: SGHAT, FQNNGV. This CDR3 comprises 13 residues. The CDR3 region is CASSQGQGGELFF. DNA of the CDR3: TGTGCCAGCAGCCAGGGACAGGGCGGGGAGCTGTTTTTT.

The V call is TRBV30, the J call TRBJ2-7; D might be TRBD1 (5 bases). The germline V gene encodes CDR1 GTSNPN and CDR2 SVGIG (reference sequence). Trimming stripped 5 bases from V and 8 bases from J, with 16 bases between. The CDR3 consists of 12 residues. CDR3 amino acids: CAWQSTGIKQYF. DNA for the CDR3: TGTGCCTGGCAGAGTACAGGAATCAAGCAGTACTTC.

This clone appeared a few times. The J gene is TRBJ2-7, the V gene TRBV11-2; D uncertain. CDR1 and CDR2 (germline): SGHAT, FQNNGV. Trimming shortened V by 2 bases and J by 2 bases, and 10 bases separated the two germline ends. CDR3 size: 14 residues. The CDR3 loop reads CASSLSVRTYEQYF. The CDR3 coding sequence is TGTGCCAGCAGCTTAAGCGTTAGAACCTACGAGCAGTACTTC.

A few counts support this clone. This chain joins TRBV5-4 and TRBJ2-7; 10 positions match TRBD1. The V gene's germline CDR1 is SGHNT and CDR2 YYREEE (reference sequence). The V segment lost 3 bases and the J segment 3 bases; nucleotides outside the gene matches: 6. The CDR3 sequence is 15 residues long. The CDR3 sequence is CASSSRDRGLYEQYF. As DNA, the CDR3 is TGTGCCAGCAGCTCCCGGGACAGGGGCCTCTACGAGCAGTACTTC.

This clone was observed a single time. V and J are TRBV2 and TRBJ2-3; tentatively, D is TRBD1 (6 bases). Germline CDR1 reads SNHLY; CDR2 reads FYNNEI. This CDR3 has 15 amino acids. V lost 6 bases, J lost 1 base, and 14 bases lay in between. CDR3 loop: CASRRPGHRTDTQYF. CDR3 DNA sequence: TGTGCCAGCAGGAGACCGGGACACCGCACAGATACGCAGTATTTT.

The V and J genes are TRBV4-1 and TRBJ1-2, with 10 bases identical to TRBD1. Trimming cost V 2 bases and J 7 bases; bases outside gene matches: 10. Germline lookup yields CDR1 MGHRA and CDR2 YSYEKL. This CDR3 spans 16 amino acids. The CDR3 sequence: CASSQPRQGARGGYTF. The CDR3 bases are TGCGCCAGCAGCCAACCGAGACAGGGGGCGCGAGGTGGCTACACCTTC.

This rearrangement joins TRBV5-1 to TRBJ1-4; TRBD1 might be the D (6 bases). The CDR3 is 14 amino acids. Trimming took off 5 bases at V and 3 bases at J, with 11 bases between the two ends. Germline V lookup: CDR1 SGHRS, CDR2 YFSETQ. The CDR3 coding sequence is TGCGCCAGCAGACAGGGATCGGCTAATGAAAAACTGTTTTTT. It encodes CASRQGSANEKLFF.

The V and J genes are TRBV19 and TRBJ2-7; D perhaps matches TRBD1 (6 bases). CDR1 LNHDA and CDR2 SQIVND come from the germline V gene (reference sequence). The CDR3 contains 14 residues. The V end was cut by 2 bases, the J end by 1 base, with 9 bases between. The CDR3 here is CASSINRDSYEQYF. The CDR3 nucleotides read TGTGCCAGTAGTATAAACAGGGATTCCTACGAGCAGTACTTC.

The rearrangement joins TRBV27 to TRBJ1-1; 12 nucleotides agree with TRBD1. The CDR3 spans 18 residues. Germline values: CDR1 MNHEY, CDR2 SMNVEV (reference sequence). The J segment lost 1 base and the V segment lost 4 bases, leaving 10 bases of the junction unmatched. This CDR3 is CASSSRDRGLKENTEAFF. The DNA of the CDR3 is TGTGCCAGCAGTTCACGGGACAGGGGGCTAAAAGAGAACACTGAAGCTTTCTTT.

This chain joins TRBV18 and TRBJ1-5; D perhaps matches TRBD1 (5 bases). This CDR3 contains 16 residues. CDR1 is KGHSH, CDR2 LQKENI, per germline. The V and J ends lost 3 bases and 7 bases respectively, with 19 bases between them. CDR3 bases: TGTGCCAGCTCACCGGGTCAAGGGGCTGTGGGGCAGCCCCAGCATTTT. Translating it yields CASSPGQGAVGQPQHF.

The J gene is TRBJ2-7, the V gene TRBV29-1, with 10 positions matching TRBD2. This CDR3 is 16 amino acids long. Germline CDR1 and CDR2: SQVTM and ANQGSEA. Trimming removed 7 bases from V and 0 bases from J; junction bases left unmatched: 12. The CDR3 nucleotides are TGCAGCGGTACCGGTGGTAGCGGGGGGAGCTCCTACGAGCAGTACTTC. Protein product: CSGTGGSGGSSYEQYF.

The rearrangement uses TRBV10-3 and TRBJ2-3; 7 bases match TRBD1. The CDR3 is made up of 12 amino acids. Germline CDR1 is ENHRY and CDR2 is SYGVKD. The V gene end was trimmed by 3 bases and the J gene end by 6 bases; junction bases not matched to a gene: 0. The DNA of the CDR3 is TGTGCCATCAGTGAACAGGGGGATACGCAGTATTTT. It specifies CAISEQGDTQYF.

The V gene is TRBV21-1, the J gene TRBJ2-7; TRBD1 is taken as the D call from the table, unchecked against the DNA. TRBV21-1 is termed a pseudogene. CDR3 length equals 16 residues. The CDR3 loop reads CASSKPTGTGDLEQYF. Here the CDR3 DNA reads TGTGCCAGCAGCAAGCCTACCGGGACAGGGGACCTCGAGCAGTACTTC.

The chain has TRBV9 and TRBJ1-1; no firm D call. V was clipped by 1 base and J by 1 base, with 5 bases between them. The germline V gene has CDR1 SGDLS and CDR2 YYNGEE. The CDR3 is made up of 13 amino acids. In nucleotides, the CDR3 is TGTGCCAGCAGCGTACACAGGAACACTGAAGCTTTCTTT. As protein: CASSVHRNTEAFF.

This clone came up a few times. The chain has TRBV15 and TRBJ1-2; D perhaps matches TRBD1 (5 bases). V was clipped by 1 base and J by 3 bases, with 12 bases between them. The CDR3 length is 15 residues. Germline V gene sequence: CDR1 LNHNV, CDR2 YYDKDF (reference sequence). The DNA of the CDR3 is TGTGCCACCAGCAGAGCGGGCAGGGACTACTATGGCTACACCTTC. Translation gives CATSRAGRDYYGYTF. Variable domain in full (rest from reference TRBV15 and TRBJ1-2): DAMVIQNPRYQVTQFGKPVTLSCSQTLNHNVMYWYQQKSSQAPKLLFHYYDKDFNNEADTPDNFQSRRPNTSFCFLDIRSPGLGDTAMYLCATSRAGRDYYGYTFGSGTRLTVV.

V and J are TRBV7-6 and TRBJ2-5; TRBD2 is a possible D gene (7 bases). The germline V and J ends were trimmed by 10 bases and 1 base, with 13 bases remaining between them. The CDR3 spans 13 residues. Germline loops: CDR1 SGHVS, CDR2 FNYEAQ. As DNA, the CDR3 is TGTGCCATCCGAGGGGGGGGCCAAGAGACCCAGTACTTC. Its protein is CAIRGGGQETQYF.

The CDR3 is CASSLHSNNQPQHF. The CDR3 DNA sequence: TGTGCCAGCAGTTTACACTCTAACAATCAGCCCCAGCATTTT. The chain combines TRBV28 with TRBJ1-5; D is unclear. Germline CDR1 MDHEN, CDR2 SYDVKM. V lost 2 bases and J lost 3, with 8 bases in between. The CDR3 sequence is 14 residues long.

CDR3 loop: CASSVAAGVYEQYF. The CDR3, as DNA: TGTGCCAGCAGCGTAGCCGCGGGAGTCTACGAGCAGTACTTC. The chain has TRBV9 and TRBJ2-7; 7 bases match TRBD2. Germline V gives CDR1 SGDLS, CDR2 YYNGEE. With V trimmed by 0 bases and J by 3 bases, 3 bases remained unmatched. This CDR3 has 14 residues.

The chain links TRBV2 to TRBJ2-1, with 8 positions matching TRBD2. V was clipped by 7 bases and J by 0 bases; unmatched bases: 5. The CDR3 spans 15 residues. CDR1 is SNHLY, CDR2 FYNNEI, per germline. DNA of the CDR3: TGTGCCAGCAAAGGACTAGCCAGCTCCTACAATGAGCAGTTCTTC. It codes for CASKGLASSYNEQFF. Full variable domain (remainder filled in from reference TRBV2 and TRBJ2-1): EPEVTQTPSHQVTQMGQEVILRCVPISNHLYFYWYRQILGQKVEFLVSFYNNEISEKSEIFDDQFSVERPDGSNFTLKIRSTKLEDSAMYFCASKGLASSYNEQFFGPGTRLTVL.